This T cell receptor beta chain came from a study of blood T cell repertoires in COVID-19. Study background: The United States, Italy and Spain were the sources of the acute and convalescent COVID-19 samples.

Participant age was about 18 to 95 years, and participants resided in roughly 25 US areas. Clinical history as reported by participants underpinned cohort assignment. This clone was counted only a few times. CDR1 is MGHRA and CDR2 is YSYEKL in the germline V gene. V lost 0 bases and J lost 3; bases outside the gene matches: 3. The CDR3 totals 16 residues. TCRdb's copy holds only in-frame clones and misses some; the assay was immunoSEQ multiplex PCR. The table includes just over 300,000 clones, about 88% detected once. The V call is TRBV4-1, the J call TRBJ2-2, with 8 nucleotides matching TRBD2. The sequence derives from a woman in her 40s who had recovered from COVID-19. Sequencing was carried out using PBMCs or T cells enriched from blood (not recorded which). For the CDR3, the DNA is TGCGCCAGCAGCCAAGAGAGCGGGAGCTACACCGGGGAGCTGTTTTTT. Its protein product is CASSQESGSYTGELFF.